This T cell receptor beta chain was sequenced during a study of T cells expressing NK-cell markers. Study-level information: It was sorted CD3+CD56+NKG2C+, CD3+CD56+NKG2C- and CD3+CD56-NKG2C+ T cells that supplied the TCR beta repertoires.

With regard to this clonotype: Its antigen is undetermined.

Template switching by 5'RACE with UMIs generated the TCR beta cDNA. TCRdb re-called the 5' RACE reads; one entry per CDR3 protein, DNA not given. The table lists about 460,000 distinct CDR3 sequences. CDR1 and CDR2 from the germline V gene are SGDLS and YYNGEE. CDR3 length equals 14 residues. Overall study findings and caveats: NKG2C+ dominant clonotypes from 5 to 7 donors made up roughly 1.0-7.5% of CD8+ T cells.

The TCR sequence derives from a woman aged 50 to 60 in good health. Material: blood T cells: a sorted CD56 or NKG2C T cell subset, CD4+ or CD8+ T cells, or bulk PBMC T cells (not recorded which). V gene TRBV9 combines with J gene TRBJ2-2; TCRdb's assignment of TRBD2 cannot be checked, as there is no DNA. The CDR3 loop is CASSVAGTFGELFF.